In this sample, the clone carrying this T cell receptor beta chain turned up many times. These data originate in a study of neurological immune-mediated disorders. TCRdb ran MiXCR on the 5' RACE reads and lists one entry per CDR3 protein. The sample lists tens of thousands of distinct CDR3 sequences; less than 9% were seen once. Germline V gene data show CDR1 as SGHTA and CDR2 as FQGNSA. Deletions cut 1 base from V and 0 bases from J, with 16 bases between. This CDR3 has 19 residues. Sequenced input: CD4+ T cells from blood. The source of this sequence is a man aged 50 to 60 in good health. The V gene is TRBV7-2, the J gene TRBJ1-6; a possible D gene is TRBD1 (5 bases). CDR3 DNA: TGTGCCAGCAGCTTAGTAATGGGGGAAGCGTTCTCCTATAATTCACCCCTCCACTTT. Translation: CASSLVMGEAFSYNSPLHF.